The source of this T cell receptor beta chain is a study of blood T cell repertoires in COVID-19. Study context: Both acute and convalescent COVID-19 samples were obtained from the United States, Italy and Spain. T cells, B-cell-depleted T cells, or PBMCs supplied cDNA or gDNA.

This clone has more than one count but fewer than ten. CDR3 length: 17 residues. V lost 0 bases and J 6 bases, leaving 21 bases between the germline ends. CDR1 and CDR2 from the germline V gene are SGHRS and YFSETQ. TCRdb keeps only in-frame clones here, not all; method: immunoSEQ multiplex PCR. The data show 200,000 to 250,000 clones, around 88% seen once. Sequences were obtained from peripheral blood. The source of this sequence is a man older than 75 with acute or convalescent COVID-19. The chain recombines TRBV5-1 with TRBJ1-2; TRBD1 is a possible D gene (6 bases). This CDR3 is CASSLGGHFLLVNGYTF. In DNA, the CDR3 is TGCGCCAGCAGCTTGGGGGGACATTTTTTGTTGGTCAATGGCTACACCTTC.